Below, 18 T cell receptor beta chains from the same sample are listed, as sequenced in a study of cytomegalovirus exposure and HLA in healthy donors (dated 2017 in TCRdb). Libraries came from the immunoSEQ multiplex PCR assay. The multiplex PCR relied on a mix of 60 forward primers for TCR Vbeta segments and 13 reverse primers for TCR Jbeta segments. What TCRdb holds here is the immuneACCESS table cut down to in-frame rearrangements. Part of the clones is not present; checked against another copy, under half of the missing clones reflect an unresolved V gene, and the others are unexplained. Recorded for this sample are some 190,000 clones; 76% of them occurred a single time. The top ten constitute 2% to 2.5% of the sample. Sequencing was carried out using PBMCs. Receptor source: a woman aged 25-40 years in good health and CMV-seropositive.

This clone was counted only a few times. The chain recombines TRBV7-9 with TRBJ2-7, with D perhaps matching TRBD1 (6 bases). This CDR3 is 14 amino acids long. In germline, CDR1 is SEHNR, CDR2 FQNEAQ (reference sequence). V was trimmed by 5 bases and J by 7 bases, leaving 18 bases between them. The CDR3 is CASSLLQGTGEQYF. In DNA, the CDR3 is TGTGCCAGCAGCCTCCTTCAGGGGACGGGGGAGCAGTACTTC.

This clone was seen only a few times. The chain joins TRBV10-3 to TRBJ2-7; 10 bases match TRBD2. This CDR3 spans 14 amino acids. J lost 2 bases, V lost 6 bases, and 4 bases had no gene match. Germline values: CDR1 ENHRY, CDR2 SYGVKD. CDR3 coding DNA: TGTGCCATCAGGGCTAGCGGGGGAACCTACGAGCAGTACTTC. Translating gives CAIRASGGTYEQYF.

V gene TRBV6-5 combines with J gene TRBJ1-6, with 9 positions matching TRBD1. The CDR3 length is 13 residues. The germline gives CDR1 MNHEY, CDR2 SVGAGI. The junction had 5 bases not matched to a gene; V was cut back by 8 bases and J by 9 bases. CDR3 nucleotides: TGTGCCAGCGGACAGGGGACGGGTTCACCCCTCCACTTT. This sequence encodes CASGQGTGSPLHF.

The genes are TRBV28 and TRBJ2-3; D remains ambiguous. CDR1 is MDHEN, CDR2 SYDVKM, per germline. The V gene lost 3 bases and the J gene lost 4 bases, with 14 bases spanning the gap. This CDR3 spans 15 amino acids. CDR3 DNA sequence: TGTGCCAGCAGTTTGTCCCGGAGCGACGCAGATACGCAGTATTTT. It encodes CASSLSRSDADTQYF.

The CDR3 DNA is TGTGCCAGCTCACTCTCCCGGGACAGGGCCGAGCAGTACTTC. This sequence encodes CASSLSRDRAEQYF. The V call is TRBV18, the J call TRBJ2-7, with 9 positions matching TRBD1. This CDR3 contains 14 residues. Germline CDR1 is KGHSH and CDR2 is LQKENI. Losses at the gene ends were 4 bases for V and 6 bases for J; bases not matched to a gene: 7.

This sequence joins TRBV19 and TRBJ1-2; D is possibly TRBD1 (5 bases). Trimming pared 0 bases from V and 2 bases from J, leaving 7 bases between. Germline V CDR1 and CDR2: LNHDA, SQIVND (reference sequence). The CDR3 totals 14 residues. CDR3 sequence (DNA): TGTGCCAGTAGTATAGATGACAGCAACTATGGCTACACCTTC. This gives the protein CASSIDDSNYGYTF.

This clone has only one observation. The chain carries TRBV7-2 and TRBJ2-4, with D possibly being TRBD2 (6 bases). The V gene lost 2 bases and the J gene lost 3 bases, with 23 bases spanning the gap. This CDR3 is 19 amino acids long. Germline V gene data show CDR1 as SGHTA and CDR2 as FQGNSA. The CDR3 sequence: CASSLFPLSEGEVKNIQYF. The CDR3 coding sequence is TGTGCCAGCAGCTTATTCCCACTATCAGAAGGGGAGGTCAAAAACATTCAGTACTTC.

This chain joins TRBV27 and TRBJ1-6, with a possible D match to TRBD1 (5 bases). Germline V lookup: CDR1 MNHEY, CDR2 SMNVEV (reference sequence). Trimming shortened V by 6 bases and J by 10 bases, and 22 bases separated the two germline ends. This CDR3 is 16 amino acids long. CDR3 sequence (DNA): TGTGCCAGCAGCCATTGGAAGGGGCGCGGAGGGTCACCCCTCCACTTT. This encodes CASSHWKGRGGSPLHF.

This chain joins TRBV7-8 and TRBJ2-2; 12 positions match TRBD2. This CDR3 has 18 amino acids. The trim removed 2 bases at V and 0 bases at J, leaving 4 bases unmatched. Germline CDR1 is SGHVS and CDR2 is FQNEAQ. The CDR3 here is CASSLFASGGANTGELFF. CDR3 sequence (DNA): TGTGCCAGCAGCTTATTCGCTAGCGGGGGGGCGAACACCGGGGAGCTGTTTTTT.

This clone was recorded a few times. The genes are TRBV1 and TRBJ1-6; TRBD1, the D gene given by the table, was not confirmed from the DNA. TRBV1 is flagged as a pseudogene. The CDR3 spans 17 residues. The DNA of the CDR3 is TGCACCAGCAGCCAAGAAAGCAGGGGGCCCAATAATTCACCCCTCCACTTT. Protein product: CTSSQESRGPNNSPLHF.

The CDR3 reads CAWSGQGNMREQYF. The CDR3 nucleotides read TGTGCCTGGAGTGGACAGGGAAACATGAGGGAGCAGTACTTC. The V and J genes are TRBV30 and TRBJ2-7; TRBD1 matches at 7 bases. The length of the CDR3 is 14 residues. The ends lost 1 base at V and 7 bases at J; junction bases unmatched: 10. Germline V gene data show CDR1 as GTSNPN and CDR2 as SVGIG (reference sequence).

The V gene is TRBV6-6, the J gene TRBJ1-5; TRBD1 matches 8 bases. This CDR3 has 16 amino acids. Germline V gene lookup returns CDR1 MNHNY and CDR2 SVGAGI (reference sequence). The junction had 12 bases not matched to a gene; V was cut back by 5 bases and J by 6 bases. CDR3 nucleotide sequence: TGTGCCAGCAGTCCTAGGACAGGGAGGATAGGTCAGCCCCAGCATTTT. This sequence encodes CASSPRTGRIGQPQHF.

This chain joins TRBV6-5 and TRBJ2-7; 8 bases agree with TRBD1. Losses at the gene ends were 6 bases for V and 13 bases for J; bases not matched to a gene: 14. This CDR3 spans 13 amino acids. Germline CDR1 and CDR2: MNHEY and SVGAGI. This chain's CDR3 is CASSLQTGDPGYF. CDR3 DNA: TGTGCCAGCAGCCTACAGACAGGGGACCCTGGCTACTTC.

This chain connects TRBV27 to TRBJ1-3, with D perhaps matching TRBD1 (5 bases). V was pared by 6 bases and J by 0 bases, with 9 bases between. The CDR3 has 14 residues. Germline values: CDR1 MNHEY, CDR2 SMNVEV (reference sequence). CDR3 DNA: TGTGCCAGCAGGGACATCTTCTCTGGAAACACCATATATTTT. Protein sequence: CASRDIFSGNTIYF.

This chain joins TRBV7-2 and TRBJ1-1; TRBD1 agrees at 9 bases. CDR1 and CDR2 from the germline V gene are SGHTA and FQGNSA. The junction had 6 bases not matched to a gene; V was cut back by 5 bases and J by 8 bases. This CDR3 is built from 13 residues. CDR3 nucleotides: TGTGCCAGCAGCGGGTACAGGGGGCTCGAAGCTTTCTTT. Translation gives CASSGYRGLEAFF.

V usage is TRBV4-2 and J usage is TRBJ1-6, with D possibly matching TRBD1 (5 bases). Trimming cost V 4 bases and J 7 bases, with 20 bases left between them. Germline lookup yields CDR1 LGHNA and CDR2 YNFKEQ. The CDR3 extends over 17 amino acids. CDR3 amino acids: CASSRPRGDAENSPLHF. For the CDR3, the DNA is TGTGCCAGCAGCCGCCCCCGGGGGGACGCTGAAAATTCACCCCTCCACTTT.

This chain joins TRBV23-1 and TRBJ1-4; D might be TRBD1 (6 bases). TRBV23-1 falls under the ORF class, with uncertain function. V was pared by 4 bases and J by 0 bases, with 12 bases between. The CDR3 sequence is 16 residues long. DNA for the CDR3: TGCGCCAGCAGTCCCACCCCAGGGGCAACTAATGAAAAACTGTTTTTT. Its protein product is CASSPTPGATNEKLFF.

The chain uses TRBV15 and TRBJ2-2, with TRBD1 identical over 12 bases. CDR1 is LNHNV and CDR2 is YYDKDF in the germline V gene (reference sequence). J lost 6 bases, V lost 7 bases, and 9 bases had no gene match. The CDR3 is 16 residues long. The DNA of the CDR3 is TGTGCCACCACCCAAGCCGGGACAGGGGGCCCCGGGGAGCTGTTTTTT. This gives the protein CATTQAGTGGPGELFF.